A selection of T cell receptor beta chains follows, all from one sample in a study of cytomegalovirus exposure and HLA in healthy donors. Clones were read by immunoSEQ multiplex PCR, and TCRdb kept only the in-frame ones, dropping some. Among over 150,000 clones listed, about four fifths were seen once. The material sequenced was PBMCs. The receptors derive from a man aged 30 to 39 in good health and CMV-seropositive. Both conserved end residues are part of each CDR3. D genes are given only for firm matches. Rows may omit the clone size; those that give it use once, few, many or a size class.

clone size	V gene	D gene	J gene	CDR3 protein	CDR3 DNA
.	TRBV27	.	TRBJ2-5	CASSFTGYSQETQYF	TGTGCCAGCAGTTTTACAGGGTATAGTCAAGAGACCCAGTACTTC
.	TRBV10-2	TRBD2	TRBJ2-7	CASSELAASGNYEQYF	TGCGCCAGCAGTGAGTTAGCGGCTAGCGGGAACTACGAGCAGTACTTC
.	TRBV4-1	.	TRBJ2-2	CASTIGPNTGELFF	TGCGCCAGCACGATTGGGCCAAACACCGGGGAGCTGTTTTTT
.	TRBV28	TRBD1	TRBJ2-7	CASSSQGDLSYEQYF	TGTGCCAGCAGTTCTCAGGGGGACCTCTCCTACGAGCAGTACTTC
.	TRBV2	.	TRBJ1-1	CASSEWAAINTEAFF	TGTGCCAGCAGTGAATGGGCAGCCATAAACACTGAAGCTTTCTTT
.	TRBV21-1	.	TRBJ2-7	CASRPAGDRSYEQYF	TGTGCCAGCCGACCCGCGGGGGACAGGTCCTACGAGCAGTACTTC
.	TRBV27	TRBD2	TRBJ2-4	CASSPSSGGRKNIQYF	TGTGCCAGCAGTCCTTCTAGCGGGGGGCGCAAAAACATTCAGTACTTC
.	TRBV7-9	TRBD1	TRBJ1-2	CASSLVDRGRYGYTF	TGTGCCAGCAGCTTAGTCGACAGGGGGAGGTATGGCTACACCTTC
.	TRBV18	TRBD1	TRBJ1-1	CASSQSTGDTEAFF	TGTGCCAGCTCACAATCGACAGGGGACACTGAAGCTTTCTTT
.	TRBV6-5	TRBD1	TRBJ1-1	CASRKGQLMDTEAFF	TGTGCCAGCAGAAAGGGACAGCTGATGGACACTGAAGCTTTCTTT
once	TRBV5-4	.	TRBJ2-3	CASSPYLGRTDTQYF	TGTGCCAGCAGCCCGTATCTGGGGAGGACAGATACGCAGTATTTT
.	TRBV6-5	.	TRBJ2-3	CASSYSETDTQYF	TGTGCCAGCAGTTACTCCGAGACAGATACGCAGTATTTT
.	TRBV28	TRBD1	TRBJ1-5	CASRVGQGYQPQHF	TGTGCCAGCAGGGTGGGACAGGGATATCAGCCCCAGCATTTT
.	TRBV7-8	TRBD1	TRBJ1-1	CASSPTGQINTEAFF	TGTGCCAGCAGCCCGACGGGACAGATTAACACTGAAGCTTTCTTT
.	TRBV7-9	TRBD1	TRBJ2-7	CSSSLAQGAVNEQYF	TGTTCCAGCAGCTTAGCTCAGGGGGCTGTCAACGAGCAGTACTTC
.	TRBV9	TRBD1	TRBJ2-7	CASSPRTGWAHEQYF	TGTGCCAGCAGCCCCCGGACAGGGTGGGCCCACGAGCAGTACTTC
.	TRBV4-3	TRBD1	TRBJ2-7	CASSQYRGSTYEQYF	TGCGCCAGCAGCCAGTACAGGGGTTCTACCTACGAGCAGTACTTC
.	TRBV4-3	.	TRBJ1-1	CASSLSPTDNTEAFF	TGCGCCAGCAGCCTATCCCCCACAGATAACACTGAAGCTTTCTTT
.	TRBV4-1	TRBD2	TRBJ2-1	CASSLGLAGPEQFF	TGCGCCAGCAGCCTGGGACTAGCGGGACCTGAGCAGTTCTTC
.	TRBV12-5	TRBD1	TRBJ2-1	CASGLVLGQGYNEQFF	TGTGCTAGTGGTTTGGTGCTAGGACAGGGGTACAATGAGCAGTTCTTC
.	TRBV7-9	TRBD2	TRBJ2-7	CASSRTSGSSYEQYF	TGTGCCAGCAGTCGTACTAGCGGGAGTTCCTACGAGCAGTACTTC
.	TRBV27	TRBD2	TRBJ2-1	CASSDGGDEQFF	TGTGCCAGCAGTGACGGGGGGGATGAGCAGTTCTTC
.	TRBV28	.	TRBJ1-1	CASSVSRGRTEAFF	TGTGCCAGCAGTGTAAGTCGGGGTCGGACTGAAGCTTTCTTT
large	TRBV7-9	.	TRBJ1-1	CASSPGRGPRSGAFF	TGTGCCAGCAGCCCCGGGCGAGGGCCACGGAGCGGAGCTTTCTTT
.	TRBV5-8	TRBD2	TRBJ2-1	CASSWRAGGYNEQFF	TGTGCCAGCAGTTGGCGAGCGGGGGGCTACAATGAGCAGTTCTTC
.	TRBV19	.	TRBJ1-5	CASQGRQGRRLQPQHF	TGTGCCAGTCAGGGGCGTCAAGGACGCAGGCTCCAGCCCCAGCATTTT
.	TRBV27	TRBD1	TRBJ1-6	CASSMTGASSYNSPLHF	TGTGCCAGCAGCATGACAGGGGCTAGCTCCTATAATTCACCCCTCCACTTT
.	TRBV5-1	TRBD2	TRBJ2-3	CASSLPRRVAGGSLTDTQYF	TGCGCCAGCAGCTTGCCGAGGAGGGTAGCGGGGGGATCGCTCACAGATACGCAGTATTTT
.	TRBV6-4	TRBD2	TRBJ2-5	CASSDGSGSRPETQYF	TGTGCCAGCAGTGACGGAAGCGGGAGTAGGCCAGAGACCCAGTACTTC
.	TRBV7-2	TRBD1	TRBJ1-3	CASRPETGLGNTIYF	TGTGCCAGCAGGCCGGAGACAGGGCTCGGAAACACCATATATTTT
.	TRBV15	.	TRBJ2-5	CATSRDLAETQYF	TGTGCCACCAGCAGAGATCTTGCGGAGACCCAGTACTTC
once	TRBV10-1	.	TRBJ2-3	CASSFSGDTQYF	TGCGCCAGCAGTTTTAGCGGAGATACGCAGTATTTT
.	TRBV5-1	TRBD2	TRBJ2-7	CASSLAGLAGGSEQYF	TGCGCCAGCAGCTTGGCGGGACTAGCGGGAGGGAGCGAGCAGTACTTC
.	TRBV6-5	TRBD1	TRBJ1-1	CASSYSNRGTEAFF	TGTGCCAGCAGTTACTCGAACAGGGGTACTGAAGCTTTCTTT
once	TRBV6-1	TRBD2	TRBJ2-3	CASSESSGGTDTQYF	TGTGCCAGCAGTGAATCTAGCGGGGGCACAGATACGCAGTATTTT
.	TRBV27	TRBD2	TRBJ2-3	CASSLYIASGGTDTQYF	TGTGCCAGCAGTCTATACATTGCTAGCGGGGGCACAGATACGCAGTATTTT
.	TRBV7-9	.	TRBJ2-7	CSSSLRSRDSFYEQYF	TGTTCCAGCAGCTTACGATCCCGGGATTCGTTCTACGAGCAGTACTTC
.	TRBV6-6	TRBD1	TRBJ1-4	CASSYTPGQGGEKLFF	TGTGCCAGCAGCTATACCCCGGGACAGGGAGGCGAAAAACTGTTTTTT
.	TRBV4-2	TRBD2	TRBJ2-1	CASSQDPGLAAYNEQFF	TGTGCCAGCAGCCAAGATCCAGGACTAGCGGCGTACAATGAGCAGTTCTTC
.	TRBV6-6	.	TRBJ2-2	CATEVRPSGELFF	TGTGCCACCGAGGTTAGACCTTCCGGGGAGCTGTTTTTT
.	TRBV11-3	TRBD2	TRBJ2-3	CASSLDPRAGLDTNTQYF	TGTGCCAGCAGCTTAGATCCCCGGGCGGGACTAGACACAAATACGCAGTATTTT
.	TRBV21-1	.	TRBJ2-7	CASSKITNTSGIMVDF	TGTGCCAGCAGCAAGATCACGAACACTAGCGGGATAATGGTCGACTTC
.	TRBV5-1	.	TRBJ1-2	CASSRQGLRAGIYGYTF	TGCGCCAGCAGTCGGCAGGGGCTTCGAGCAGGCATCTATGGCTACACCTTC
.	TRBV7-2	.	TRBJ2-5	CASSLKGVGAPRGTQYF	TGTGCCAGCAGCTTGAAGGGGGTTGGGGCCCCGAGAGGGACCCAGTACTTC
few	TRBV5-8	.	TRBJ2-3	CASSNRVPTDTQYF	TGTGCCAGTAGCAACAGGGTTCCCACAGATACGCAGTATTTT
.	TRBV10-1	TRBD2	TRBJ2-7	CASSAGTSGLYEQYF	TGCGCCAGCAGTGCCGGGACTAGCGGATTGTACGAGCAGTACTTC